The clone carrying this TCR beta chain was counted only a few times. Antigen unknown. These data are taken from a study of T cell repertoires in cytomegalovirus infection. Whole-study context: Public signatures in TCR beta pointed to CMV infection and matching HLA type. Points from the study as a whole: Identification of carriers of CMV plus the relevant HLA was achieved through cumulative public TCR beta family frequency.

V was shortened by 1 base and J by 2 bases, with 8 bases between the two germline ends. The germline gives CDR1 MNHNS, CDR2 SASEGT. The CDR3 covers 14 residues. TCRdb re-analysed the reads in MiXCR, keeping a single row per CDR3 protein. The table records around 630,000 distinct CDR3 sequences, approximately 24% of them present only once. The sequence derives from a human donor in good health (CMV status not recorded). Some clones in this sample may be carry-over from other donors' samples. What was sequenced was CD8+ T cells from PBMCs. The chain couples TRBV6-1 to TRBJ1-1; D is uncertain. CDR3 DNA: TGTGCCAGCAGTGAAGTGTGGGGAAACACTGAAGCTTTCTTT. This gives the protein CASSEVWGNTEAFF.